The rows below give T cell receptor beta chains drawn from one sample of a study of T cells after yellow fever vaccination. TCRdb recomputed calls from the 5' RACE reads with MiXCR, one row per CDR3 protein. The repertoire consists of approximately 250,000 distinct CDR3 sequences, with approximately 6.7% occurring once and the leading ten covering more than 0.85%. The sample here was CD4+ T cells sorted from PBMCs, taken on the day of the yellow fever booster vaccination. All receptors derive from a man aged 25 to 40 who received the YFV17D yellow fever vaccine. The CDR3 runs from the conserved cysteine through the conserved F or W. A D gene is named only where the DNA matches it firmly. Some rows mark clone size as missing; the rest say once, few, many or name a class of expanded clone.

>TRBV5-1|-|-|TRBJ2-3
TGCGCCAGCAGCTTGAGAGGGATCACAGATACGCAGTATTTT
CASSLRGITDTQYF
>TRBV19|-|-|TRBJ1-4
TGTGCCAGTAGAAAACTTTACGACAATGAAAAACTGTTTTTT
CASRKLYDNEKLFF
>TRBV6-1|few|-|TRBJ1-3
TGTGCCAGCAGTCTAGTGACCCCGGGACACGGAAACACCATATATTTT
CASSLVTPGHGNTIYF
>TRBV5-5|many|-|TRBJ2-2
TGTGCCAGCAGCTTTTATGCCGGGGAGCTGTTTTTT
CASSFYAGELFF
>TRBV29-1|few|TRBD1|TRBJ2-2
TGCAGCGTTGATAACAGGGGGACCGGGGAGCTGTTTTTT
CSVDNRGTGELFF
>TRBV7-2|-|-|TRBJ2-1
TGTGCCAGCAGCTTTCAGGCCAACTCCAATGAGCAGTTCTTC
CASSFQANSNEQFF
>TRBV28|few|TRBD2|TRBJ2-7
TGTGCCAGCAGCGAAAGCGGGAGAGGCGAGCAGTACTTC
CASSESGRGEQYF
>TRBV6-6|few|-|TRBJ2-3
TGTGCCATCATGGGGGGGCGCACAGATACGCAGTATTTT
CAIMGGRTDTQYF
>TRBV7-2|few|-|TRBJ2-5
TGTGCCAGCAGTCACGCCGGGACCCCGGGCCAAGAGACCCAGTACTTC
CASSHAGTPGQETQYF
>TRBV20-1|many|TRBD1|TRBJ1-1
TGCAGTGCTAGAGGGGACAGGGGGAACACTGAAGCTTTCTTT
CSARGDRGNTEAFF
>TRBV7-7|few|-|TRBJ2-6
TGTGCCAGCAGCCTCGACAGCTCTGGGGCCAACGTCCTGACTTTC
CASSLDSSGANVLTF
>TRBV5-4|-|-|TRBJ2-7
TGTGCCAGATCGTGGGACCCCGGCTCCGAGCAGTACTTC
CARSWDPGSEQYF
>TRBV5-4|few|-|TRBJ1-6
TGTGCCAGCAGCCCGGACGTAGGCGGCAATTCACCCCTCCACTTT
CASSPDVGGNSPLHF
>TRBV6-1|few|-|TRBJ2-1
TGTGCCAGCAGGGCAAACAATGAGCAGTTCTTC
CASRANNEQFF
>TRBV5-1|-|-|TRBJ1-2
TGCGCCAGCAGCTTGAATATCTCACCGGATGGCTACACCTTC
CASSLNISPDGYTF
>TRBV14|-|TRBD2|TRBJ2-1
TGTGCCAGCAGCCAAGAAAGACTAGCGACGAGCTCCTACAATGAGCAGTTCTTC
CASSQERLATSSYNEQFF
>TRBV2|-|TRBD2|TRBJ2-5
TGTGCCCACCCTGGGACTAGCGGGCCTGAGACCCAGTACTTC
CAHPGTSGPETQYF
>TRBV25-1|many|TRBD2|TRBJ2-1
TGTGCCAGCAGTGAGGCCGGTCTAGCGGGAGGGTACGAGCAGTTCTTC
CASSEAGLAGGYEQFF
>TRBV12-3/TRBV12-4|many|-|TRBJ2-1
TGTGCCAGCAGTTTTCATCCGGGGAGGAATGAGCAGTTCTTC
CASSFHPGRNEQFF
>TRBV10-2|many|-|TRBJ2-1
TGCGCCAGCAGACAGGTGTCCTACAATGAGCAGTTCTTC
CASRQVSYNEQFF
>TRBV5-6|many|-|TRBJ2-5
TGTGCCAGCAGCTCGAGGGACTGGGAAGAGACCCAGTACTTC
CASSSRDWEETQYF
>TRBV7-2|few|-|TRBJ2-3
TGTGCCAGCAGCTTAGCTGCGGGACCTCCGCGCGCGCGGTATACGCAGTATTTT
CASSLAAGPPRARYTQYF
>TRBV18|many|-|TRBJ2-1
TGTGCCAGCTCACCACCGGCAGGGCGAAATGAGCAGTTCTTC
CASSPPAGRNEQFF
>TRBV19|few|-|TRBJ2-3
TGTGCCAGTAATCAGGGGGGCCTTACAGATACGCAGTATTTT
CASNQGGLTDTQYF
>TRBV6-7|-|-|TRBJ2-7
TGTGCCAGCTTTCCATACTCCAACCGGACCCGAACCTACGAGCAGTACTTC
CASFPYSNRTRTYEQYF
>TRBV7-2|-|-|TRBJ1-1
TGTGCCAGCAGCTACATCCTGTCCATGGCCTCTGAAGCTTTCTTT
CASSYILSMASEAFF